Below, one T cell receptor beta chain is given with its context. The method was immunoSEQ multiplex PCR; TCRdb's version includes in-frame clones alone and lacks a portion of them. The data show roughly 300,000 clones, about 87% seen once. V was cut by 6 bases and J by 11 bases, with 22 bases left in between. From germline, CDR1 is SQVTM and CDR2 ANQGSEA. This CDR3 contains 13 residues. The data are from a study of blood T cell repertoires in COVID-19. The source material was peripheral blood. This clonotype was sampled from a woman aged 45-65 years who had recovered from COVID-19. The rearrangement joins TRBV29-1 to TRBJ1-1; D possibly corresponds to TRBD1 (6 bases). In DNA form, the CDR3 reads TGCAGCGTAAGGGGGGGCGGGACAAGTGTTGCTTTCTTT. As protein: CSVRGGGTSVAFF.